This TCR beta chain derives from a study of memory CD4+ T cells and cytomegalovirus serostatus. About the research overall: Of the healthy Belgian adults, several were CMV seropositive and 24 seronegative. Broader study findings: Suggested: most of the CMV-linked TCR signature lies in CD4+ memory cells.

This clone has more than one count but fewer than ten. Its matching antigen is unknown. Trimming shortened V by 4 bases and J by 2 bases, and 15 bases separated the two germline ends. The CDR3 consists of 16 residues. Germline loops: CDR1 MNHEY, CDR2 SMNVEV (reference sequence). Method: immunoSEQ multiplex PCR; TCRdb's copy keeps in-frame clones and lacks some. The sample lists 50,000 to 70,000 clones; over 70% were seen once. The sort gate was single viable CD3+CD4+CD8-CD45RO+ cells for memory CD4+ T cells. CMV serostatus came from serum IgG against pp150, pp28, p38, p52. The sequence came from an adult in good health and CMV-seropositive. V is TRBV27 and J is TRBJ2-1; D gene ambiguous. Sequenced input: memory CD4+ T cells from blood. As DNA, the CDR3 is TGTGCCAGCAGTTATAAGACCGAACGCCCCTACAATGAGCAGTTCTTC. Residues: CASSYKTERPYNEQFF.